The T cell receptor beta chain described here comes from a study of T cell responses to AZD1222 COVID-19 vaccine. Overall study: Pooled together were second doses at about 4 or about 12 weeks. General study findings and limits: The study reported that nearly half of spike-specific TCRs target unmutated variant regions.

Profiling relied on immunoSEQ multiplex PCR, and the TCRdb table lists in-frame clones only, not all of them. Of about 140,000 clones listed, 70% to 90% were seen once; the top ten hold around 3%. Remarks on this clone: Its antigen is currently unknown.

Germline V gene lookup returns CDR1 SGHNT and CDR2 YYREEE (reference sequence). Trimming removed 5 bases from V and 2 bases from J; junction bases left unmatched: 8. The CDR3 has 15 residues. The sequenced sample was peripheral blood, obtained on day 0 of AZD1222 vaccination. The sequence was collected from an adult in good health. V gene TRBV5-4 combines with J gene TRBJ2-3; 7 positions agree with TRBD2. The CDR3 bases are TGTGCCAGCAGTTATAGCCTAGCGGCCACAGATACGCAGTATTTT. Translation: CASSYSLAATDTQYF.